This is a list of T cell receptor beta chains from one sample in a study of T cell responses to AZD1222 COVID-19 vaccine. Clones were sequenced by immunoSEQ multiplex PCR, and TCRdb holds only the in-frame ones, with some missing. The sample consists of 27,000 or so clones, 92% of them appearing once. Sequences were derived from peripheral blood, sampled 28 days after the second AZD1222 dose. The source is an adult who received the AZD1222 COVID-19 vaccine. Each CDR3 is given with its conserved first and last residue. D genes are given only for firm matches. The size field is filled for only some rows; it gives once, few, many or a size class.

D gene,clone size,V gene,J gene,CDR3 DNA,CDR3 protein
NA,NA,TRBV4-3,TRBJ2-7,TGCGCCAGCAGCCAAGATTCCGGGACCCCAGGCTCCTACGAGCAGTACTTC,CASSQDSGTPGSYEQYF
NA,NA,TRBV9,TRBJ2-5,TGTGCCAGCAGCCCCCATGGAGGGAGCCAAGAGACCCAGTACTTC,CASSPHGGSQETQYF
TRBD1,NA,TRBV28,TRBJ2-6,TGTGCCAGCAGTGCCCCACAGGGGGCATTAACTGGGGCCAACGTCCTGACTTTC,CASSAPQGALTGANVLTF
NA,once,TRBV4-1,TRBJ2-2,TGCGCCAGCAGCCACCAGAGTTTAGGGGCCGGGGAGCTGTTTTTT,CASSHQSLGAGELFF
NA,NA,TRBV3-1/TRBV3-2,TRBJ2-2,TGTGCCAGCAGGGGAGAACAGGGTTACACCGGGGAGCTGTTTTTT,CASRGEQGYTGELFF
TRBD2,NA,TRBV6-6,TRBJ2-1,TGTGCCAGCAGTGGGGGACTATTTTCTAATGAGCAGTTCTTC,CASSGGLFSNEQFF
TRBD1,NA,TRBV4-2,TRBJ1-4,TGTGCCAGCAGCCCTGAAGGGACAGGGGCAAGTTGGGGTAATGAAAAACTGTTTTTT,CASSPEGTGASWGNEKLFF
TRBD1,NA,TRBV5-4,TRBJ1-2,TGTGCCAGCAGCCCTCCTCACAGGGACAGGTCTGGCTACACCTTC,CASSPPHRDRSGYTF
TRBD1,NA,TRBV30,TRBJ1-5,TGTGCCTGGACGCCGGGACAGGGGGATCAGCCCCAGCATTTT,CAWTPGQGDQPQHF
NA,NA,TRBV5-1,TRBJ2-1,TGCGCCAGCAGCTTGGCTCGGGAGTGGGATGAGCAGTTCTTC,CASSLAREWDEQFF
NA,NA,TRBV7-2,TRBJ1-2,TGTGCCAGCAGCTTAGAGTCAGGGCCCTCTGGCTACACCTTC,CASSLESGPSGYTF
TRBD1,NA,TRBV7-2,TRBJ1-5,TGTGCCAGCAGCCGGTACAGGGGAGGGACCAATCAGCCCCAGCATTTT,CASSRYRGGTNQPQHF
NA,NA,TRBV6-5,TRBJ2-1,TGTGCCAGCAACTACAGGGATGGTGAGCAGTTCTTC,CASNYRDGEQFF
TRBD1,NA,TRBV11-2,TRBJ2-3,TGTGCCAGCAGCTTCACGACAGGGCCAGATACGCAGTATTTT,CASSFTTGPDTQYF
TRBD1,NA,TRBV27,TRBJ2-7,TGTGCCAGCAGTCACAGGGGTGACGAGCAGTACTTC,CASSHRGDEQYF
NA,once,TRBV27,TRBJ1-2,TGTGCCAGCAGGGGCGGCGATTATGGCTACACCTTC,CASRGGDYGYTF
NA,NA,TRBV28,TRBJ1-6,TGTGCCAGCAGGCCCGAGCGAGGGGAGTCACCCCTCCACTTT,CASRPERGESPLHF
NA,NA,TRBV6-2/TRBV6-3,TRBJ2-6,TGTGCCAGCAGCCGTCGGACAACTGGGGCCAACGTCCTGACTTTC,CASSRRTTGANVLTF
TRBD2,NA,TRBV19,TRBJ2-1,TGTGCCAGTAGTCTCCTAGCGGTAGATGTGCAGTTCTTC,CASSLLAVDVQFF
NA,NA,TRBV22-1,TRBJ1-2,TGTCCTGGGAGCGCACGTTGCATCTATGGCTACACCTTC,CPGSARCIYGYTF
TRBD2,NA,TRBV6-2/TRBV6-3,TRBJ2-7,TGTGCCAGCAGTTACGGGCGCGCTAGCGGGAGGGACACCTACGAGCAGTACTTC,CASSYGRASGRDTYEQYF